The rows below give T cell receptor beta chains drawn from one sample of a study of identical twins. MiXCR, run by TCRdb on the 5' RACE reads, gives a single entry per CDR3 protein. The sample shows hundreds of thousands of distinct CDR3 sequences, around 12% of them seen only once. These same records also appear under a second study, on yellow fever vaccine responses in identical twins.

Input material: CD8+ T cells sorted from blood. These receptors were obtained from a woman aged 18-29 years in good health. Both conserved end residues are part of each CDR3.

v_gene: TRBV2; CDR3aa: CASRPGQLNQPQHF
v_gene: TRBV5-1; CDR3aa: CASSPGLFFDEQYF
v_gene: TRBV3-1; CDR3aa: CASSHGVQSVYGPLYNEQFF
v_gene: TRBV7-9; CDR3aa: CASSLVSGETQYF
v_gene: TRBV13; CDR3aa: CASSLYQNTGELFF
v_gene: TRBV5-6; CDR3aa: CASSLGLAGAGSYEQYF
v_gene: TRBV7-9; CDR3aa: CASSLVPEEAFF
v_gene: TRBV12-3/TRBV12-4; CDR3aa: CASSPGTSRTQYF
v_gene: TRBV7-7; CDR3aa: CASSLTGQVGETQYF
v_gene: TRBV9; CDR3aa: CASSAAGNKNIQYF
v_gene: TRBV7-9; CDR3aa: CASSLGGLAGETEAFF
v_gene: TRBV7-8; CDR3aa: CASSQSALKRDYTF
v_gene: TRBV7-3; CDR3aa: CASSPAAGTGLYEQYF
v_gene: TRBV28; CDR3aa: CASSPVGLEETQYF
v_gene: TRBV27; CDR3aa: CASSTSTTGYGANVLTF
v_gene: TRBV20-1; CDR3aa: CSARGRDYGYTF
v_gene: TRBV9; CDR3aa: CASSRTGGPNTEAFF
v_gene: TRBV4-1; CDR3aa: CASSQDPSMGPNYGYTF
v_gene: TRBV7-9; CDR3aa: CASSRPGPQGDTQYF
v_gene: TRBV24-1; CDR3aa: CATSDFGLHTGELFF
v_gene: TRBV12-3/TRBV12-4; CDR3aa: CASESPGAYNEQFF
v_gene: TRBV7-9; CDR3aa: CASSDGTYDQPQHF
v_gene: TRBV10-3; CDR3aa: CATNEEFQETQYF
v_gene: TRBV12-3/TRBV12-4; CDR3aa: CASSDGTGGVTGELFF
v_gene: TRBV6-5; CDR3aa: CASSFFGTGELFF
v_gene: TRBV3-1; CDR3aa: CASSQIARRADTQYF
v_gene: TRBV6-5; CDR3aa: CASSYSGIGWTEAFF
v_gene: TRBV9; CDR3aa: CASSAQLGSVETGELFF
v_gene: TRBV7-9; CDR3aa: CASTPDGPNNSPLHF
v_gene: TRBV4-1; CDR3aa: CASSQGRGPSYGYTF
v_gene: TRBV12-3/TRBV12-4; CDR3aa: CASSSGGGANVLTF
v_gene: TRBV3-1; CDR3aa: CASSQDGGFYNEQFF
v_gene: TRBV29-1; CDR3aa: CSVESPRRTDTQYF
v_gene: TRBV12-3/TRBV12-4; CDR3aa: CASSLDRNSNQPQHF
v_gene: TRBV2; CDR3aa: CASTGGPETDTQYF
v_gene: TRBV5-1; CDR3aa: CASSFRLAGGRRNEQFF
v_gene: TRBV5-1; CDR3aa: CASSLGQGAQEQYF
v_gene: TRBV4-1; CDR3aa: CASSQDWRGEQYF
v_gene: TRBV11-2; CDR3aa: CASRGLPYEQYF
v_gene: TRBV2; CDR3aa: CASELLVDTGELFF
v_gene: TRBV6-5; CDR3aa: CASSYSFGAAGTDTQYF
v_gene: TRBV7-9; CDR3aa: CASTPRAGLASNEQFF
v_gene: TRBV27; CDR3aa: CASSLSAYSYEQYF